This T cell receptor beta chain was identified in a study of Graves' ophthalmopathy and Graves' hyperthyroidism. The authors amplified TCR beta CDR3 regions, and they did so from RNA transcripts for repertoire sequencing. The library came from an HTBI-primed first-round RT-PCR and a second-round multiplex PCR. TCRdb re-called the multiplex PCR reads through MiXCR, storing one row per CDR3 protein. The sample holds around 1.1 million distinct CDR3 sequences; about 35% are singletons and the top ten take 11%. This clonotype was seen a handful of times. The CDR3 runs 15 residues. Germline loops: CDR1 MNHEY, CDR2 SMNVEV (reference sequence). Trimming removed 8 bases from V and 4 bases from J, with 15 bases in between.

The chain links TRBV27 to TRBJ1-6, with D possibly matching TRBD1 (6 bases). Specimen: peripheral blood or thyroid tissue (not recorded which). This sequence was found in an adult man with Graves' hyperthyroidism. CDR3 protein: CASRKDRPYNSPLHF. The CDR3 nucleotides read TGTGCCAGCCGGAAAGACAGGCCTTATAATTCACCCCTCCACTTT.